This note documents a single TCR beta chain sequence. Antigen unknown. The data derive from a study of T cell responses to AZD1222 COVID-19 vaccine. Study observations and caveats: The study reported that nearly half of spike-specific TCRs target unmutated variant regions.

Produced via immunoSEQ multiplex PCR; TCRdb's table is partial and in-frame only. The sample includes 95,000 to 150,000 clones, about 90% of them seen just once. The length of the CDR3 is 15 residues. Germline loops: CDR1 LNHDA, CDR2 SQIVND (reference sequence). The germline V and J ends were trimmed by 7 bases and 0 bases, with 15 bases remaining between them. The source material was peripheral blood, sampled on day 0 of AZD1222 vaccination. The rearrangement joins TRBV19 to TRBJ2-5, with TRBD2 as a possible D gene (6 bases). This TCR derives from an adult in good health. The CDR3, as DNA: TGTGCCAGTAACCGACGCGCGGGGAACCAAGAGACCCAGTACTTC. Translating it yields CASNRRAGNQETQYF.